In this sample, the clone carrying this T cell receptor (beta chain) turned up once. The data derive from a study of T cell changes during pregnancy in multiple sclerosis. The repertoire was sequenced with immunoSEQ multiplex PCR; TCRdb's copy has only in-frame clones and lacks some. The profile shows roughly 110,000 clones, 85% to 95% of them singletons. Trimming cost V 6 bases and J 5 bases; bases outside gene matches: 9. CDR3 size: 16 residues. Germline loops: CDR1 SGHTA, CDR2 FQGTGA. Sequences were derived from peripheral blood, sampled after pregnancy. This TCR was sampled from a female donor with multiple sclerosis, enrolled in a pregnancy study. V gene TRBV7-3 combines with J gene TRBJ2-2; TRBD2 matches 10 bases. Written as DNA, the CDR3 is TGTGCCAGCAGTCCCTCTGGACTAGCGGTTACCGGGGAGCTGTTTTTT. It yields the protein CASSPSGLAVTGELFF.